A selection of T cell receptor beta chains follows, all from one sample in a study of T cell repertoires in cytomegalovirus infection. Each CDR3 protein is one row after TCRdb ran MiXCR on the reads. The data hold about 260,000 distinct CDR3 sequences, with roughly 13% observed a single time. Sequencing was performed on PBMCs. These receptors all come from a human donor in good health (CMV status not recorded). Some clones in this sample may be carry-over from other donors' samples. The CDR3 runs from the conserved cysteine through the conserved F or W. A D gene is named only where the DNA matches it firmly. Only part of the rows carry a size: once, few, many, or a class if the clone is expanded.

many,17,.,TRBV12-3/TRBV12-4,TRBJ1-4,TGTGCCAGCAGTTCCTGGGGGGAAAGGGGTGGGGGTGAAAAACTGTTTTTT,CASSSWGERGGGEKLFF
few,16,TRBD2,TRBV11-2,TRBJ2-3,TGTGCCAGCAGCTTAGTTCTAGCGGAGGACACAGATACGCAGTATTTT,CASSLVLAEDTDTQYF
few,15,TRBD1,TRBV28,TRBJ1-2,TGTGCCAGCAGTTTAAGGGACAGAAGATCTTATGGCTACACCTTC,CASSLRDRRSYGYTF
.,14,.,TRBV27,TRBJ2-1,TGTGCCAGCAGTCCGTATAACCAGGGAAATGAGCAGTTCTTC,CASSPYNQGNEQFF
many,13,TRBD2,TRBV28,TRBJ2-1,TGTGCCAGCATTAGTAGCGGGAGAAGGGAGCAGTTCTTC,CASISSGRREQFF
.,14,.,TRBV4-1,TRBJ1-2,TGCGCCAGCAGCCAAGTGGCGGTGAACTATGGCTACACCTTC,CASSQVAVNYGYTF
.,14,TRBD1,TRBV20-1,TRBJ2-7,TGCAGTGCTTATCCGGGACAGGGTAGAGGCGAGCAGTACTTC,CSAYPGQGRGEQYF
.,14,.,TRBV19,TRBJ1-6,TGTGCCAGTAGTCTGGGGTTGGGGGATTCACCCCTCCACTTT,CASSLGLGDSPLHF
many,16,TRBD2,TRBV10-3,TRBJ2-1,TGTGCCATCCATGAACTAGCGGGGGGTCTGTACAATGAGCAGTTCTTC,CAIHELAGGLYNEQFF
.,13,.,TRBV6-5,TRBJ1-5,TGTGCCAGCAGTTACTCCCCGGGGCAGCCCCAGCATTTT,CASSYSPGQPQHF
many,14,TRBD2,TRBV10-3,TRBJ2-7,TGTGCCATCAGGGATAGCGGGGGGACCTACGAGCAGTACTTC,CAIRDSGGTYEQYF
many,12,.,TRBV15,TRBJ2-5,TGTGCCACCAGCAGACAAGAAGAGACCCAGTACTTC,CATSRQEETQYF
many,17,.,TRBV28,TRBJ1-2,TGTGCCAGCAGTTCCGGGAGTCGGGGCTTTCCTCTCTATGGCTACACCTTC,CASSSGSRGFPLYGYTF
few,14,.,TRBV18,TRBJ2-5,TGTGCCAGCTCACCCTCGACAGCCGAAGAGACCCAGTACTTC,CASSPSTAEETQYF
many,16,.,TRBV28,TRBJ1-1,TGTGCCAGCAGTTTGGGGTCACCAGTAGGGAACACTGAAGCTTTCTTT,CASSLGSPVGNTEAFF
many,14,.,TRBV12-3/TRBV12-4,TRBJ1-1,TGTGCCAGCAGAGAGGGACTGCAGAACACTGAAGCTTTCTTT,CASREGLQNTEAFF
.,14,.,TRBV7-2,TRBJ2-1,TGTGCCAGCAGCTCGGGCCCGACCCAAGTTGAGCAGTTCTTC,CASSSGPTQVEQFF
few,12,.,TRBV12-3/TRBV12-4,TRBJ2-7,TGTGCCAGCAGACGGACAGTTAACGAGCAGTACTTC,CASRRTVNEQYF
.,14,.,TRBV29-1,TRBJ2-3,TGCAGCGCCGGGGGACGGTCCAGTGCAGATACGCAGTATTTT,CSAGGRSSADTQYF
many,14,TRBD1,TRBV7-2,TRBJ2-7,TGTGCCAGCAGCTCTAGGACAGGGATACCCCAGCAGTACTTC,CASSSRTGIPQQYF
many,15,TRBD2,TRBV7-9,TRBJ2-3,TGTGCCAGCAGCTTAACTAGCGGAGAAACAGATACGCAGTATTTT,CASSLTSGETDTQYF
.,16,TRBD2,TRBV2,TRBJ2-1,TGTGCCAGCAGTGGAATAAGGCGGGGGGCCTACAATGAGCAGTTCTTC,CASSGIRRGAYNEQFF
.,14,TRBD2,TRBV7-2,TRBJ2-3,TGTGCCAGCAGCTCGGCGGGGAGGGCAGATACGCAGTATTTT,CASSSAGRADTQYF
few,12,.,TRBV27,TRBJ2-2,TGTGCCACTCGAGGACCCACCGGGGAGCTGTTTTTT,CATRGPTGELFF
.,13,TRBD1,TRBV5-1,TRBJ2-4,TGCGCCAGCAGCGGGGACAGGAGGGGCATTCAGTACTTC,CASSGDRRGIQYF
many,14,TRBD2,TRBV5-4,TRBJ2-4,TGTGCCAGCACCACCTTCGCGGGAGGGGACATTCAGTACTTC,CASTTFAGGDIQYF
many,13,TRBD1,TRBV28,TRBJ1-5,TGTGCCATCCGGGACAGGGGGTGGGAGCCCCAGCATTTT,CAIRDRGWEPQHF
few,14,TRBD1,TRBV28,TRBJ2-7,TGTGCCAGCACCCCCACAGGGGCCTCCTACGAGCAGTACTTC,CASTPTGASYEQYF
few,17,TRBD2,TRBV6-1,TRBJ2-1,TGTGCCAGCAGTGAAACGAGCCTAGCGGGAGGTTTCCATGAGCAGTTCTTC,CASSETSLAGGFHEQFF
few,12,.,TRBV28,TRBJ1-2,TGTGCCAGCAGCGATAACAGGGAAGGCTACACCTTC,CASSDNREGYTF
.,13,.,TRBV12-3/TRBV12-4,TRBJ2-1,TGTGCCAGCAGTTTAGAGAGGACCAATGAGCAGTTCTTC,CASSLERTNEQFF
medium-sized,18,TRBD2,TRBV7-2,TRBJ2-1,TGTGCCAGCAGCTTAGAGGGGACTAGCGGGAGACATTACAATGAGCAGTTCTTC,CASSLEGTSGRHYNEQFF
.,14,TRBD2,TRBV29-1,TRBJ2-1,TGCAGCGTACGACTAGCGGGCTCCTACAATGAGCAGTTCTTC,CSVRLAGSYNEQFF
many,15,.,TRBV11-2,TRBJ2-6,TGTGCCAGCAGTTCTTCAGACTCTGGGGCCAACGTCCTGACTTTC,CASSSSDSGANVLTF
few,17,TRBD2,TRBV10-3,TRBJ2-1,TGTGCCATCAGTGGACTAGCGGGAGACGGCTCCTACAATGAGCAGTTCTTC,CAISGLAGDGSYNEQFF
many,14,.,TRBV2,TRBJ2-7,TGTGCCAGCACTGAGGGACAAGATTACTACGAGCAGTACTTC,CASTEGQDYYEQYF
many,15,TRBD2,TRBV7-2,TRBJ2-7,TGTGCCAGCAGCTCATCGGGACTAGCATCCTACGAGCAGTACTTC,CASSSSGLASYEQYF
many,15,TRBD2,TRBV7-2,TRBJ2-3,TGTGCCAGCAGCTTCCGAGCGGGACCCGCGGATACGCAGTATTTT,CASSFRAGPADTQYF
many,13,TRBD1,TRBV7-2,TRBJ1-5,TGTGCCAGCAGCATCAGGGGGCGGCAGCCCCAGCATTTT,CASSIRGRQPQHF
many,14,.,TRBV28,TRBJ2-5,TGTGCCAGCAGTTTGGCAGGGAACCAAGAGACCCAGTACTTC,CASSLAGNQETQYF
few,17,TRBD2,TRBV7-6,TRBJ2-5,TGTGCCAGCAGCTTTAGTGGGACTAGCGTTACTCAAGAGACCCAGTACTTC,CASSFSGTSVTQETQYF
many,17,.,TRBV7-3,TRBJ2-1,TGTGCCAGCAGCTTAATCGGGAAGAAGCGGTCCTACAATGAGCAGTTCTTC,CASSLIGKKRSYNEQFF
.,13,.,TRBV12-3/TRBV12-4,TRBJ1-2,TGTGCCAGCAGTAGGATACAGGGATATGGCTACACCTTC,CASSRIQGYGYTF
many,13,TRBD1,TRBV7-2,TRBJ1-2,TGTGCCAGCAGCCTAAGGGACAGGGTTGGCTACACCTTC,CASSLRDRVGYTF
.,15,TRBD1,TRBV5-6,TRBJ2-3,TGTGCCAGCAGCTTGGGGGACAGGGACACAGATACGCAGTATTTT,CASSLGDRDTDTQYF
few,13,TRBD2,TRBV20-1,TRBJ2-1,TGCAGTGCTAGAGACGGACTAGTCGACGAGCAGTTCTTC,CSARDGLVDEQFF
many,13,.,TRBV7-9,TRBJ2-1,TGTGCCAGCAGCGGGAGTCGAAACAATGAGCAGTTCTTC,CASSGSRNNEQFF
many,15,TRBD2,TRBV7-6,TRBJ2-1,TGTGCCAGCAGCCAGGTTAGCGGGGCATACAATGAGCAGTTCTTC,CASSQVSGAYNEQFF
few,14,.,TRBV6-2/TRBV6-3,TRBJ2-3,TGTGCCAGCCGTTGGAGGGGGAGCGCAGATACGCAGTATTTT,CASRWRGSADTQYF